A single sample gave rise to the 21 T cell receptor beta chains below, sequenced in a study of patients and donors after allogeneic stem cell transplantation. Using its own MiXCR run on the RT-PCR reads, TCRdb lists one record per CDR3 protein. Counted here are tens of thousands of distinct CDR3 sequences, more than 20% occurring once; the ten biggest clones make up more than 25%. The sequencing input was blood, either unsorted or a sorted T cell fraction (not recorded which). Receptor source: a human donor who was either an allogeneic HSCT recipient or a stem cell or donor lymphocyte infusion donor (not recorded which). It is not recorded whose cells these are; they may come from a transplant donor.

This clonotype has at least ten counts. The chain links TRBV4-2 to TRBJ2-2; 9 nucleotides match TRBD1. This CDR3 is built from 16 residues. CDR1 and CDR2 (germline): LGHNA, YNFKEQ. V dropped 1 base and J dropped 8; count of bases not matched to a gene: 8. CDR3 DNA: TGTGCCAGCAGCCAAGCCGGGACAGGGAAAGGGGGGGAGCTGTTTTTT. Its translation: CASSQAGTGKGGELFF.

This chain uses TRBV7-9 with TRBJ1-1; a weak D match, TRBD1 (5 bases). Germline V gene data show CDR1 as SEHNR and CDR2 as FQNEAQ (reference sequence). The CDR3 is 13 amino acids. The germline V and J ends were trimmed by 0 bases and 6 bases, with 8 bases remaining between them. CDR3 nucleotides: TGTGCCAGCAGCTTAGCGTGGGGGGCTGAAGCTTTCTTT. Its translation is CASSLAWGAEAFF.

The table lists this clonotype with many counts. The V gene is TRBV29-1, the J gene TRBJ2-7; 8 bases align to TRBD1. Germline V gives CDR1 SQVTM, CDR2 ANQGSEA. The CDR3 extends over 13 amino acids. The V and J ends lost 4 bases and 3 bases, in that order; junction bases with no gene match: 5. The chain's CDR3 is CSVGEGQGYEQYF. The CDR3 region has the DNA TGCAGCGTTGGAGAAGGACAGGGCTACGAGCAGTACTTC.

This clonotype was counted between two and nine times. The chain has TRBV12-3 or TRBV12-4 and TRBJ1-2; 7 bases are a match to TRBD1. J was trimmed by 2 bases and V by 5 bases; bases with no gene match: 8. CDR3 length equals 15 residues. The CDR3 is CASSPSDRENYGYTF. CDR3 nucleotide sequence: TGTGCCAGCAGTCCCTCTGACAGGGAAAACTATGGCTACACCTTC.

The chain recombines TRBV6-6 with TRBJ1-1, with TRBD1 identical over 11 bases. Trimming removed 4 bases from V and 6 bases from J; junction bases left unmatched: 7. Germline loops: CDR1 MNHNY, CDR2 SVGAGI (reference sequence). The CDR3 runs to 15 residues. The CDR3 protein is CASSFGQGAHAEAFF. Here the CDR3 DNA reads TGTGCCAGCAGTTTCGGACAGGGGGCGCACGCTGAAGCTTTCTTT.

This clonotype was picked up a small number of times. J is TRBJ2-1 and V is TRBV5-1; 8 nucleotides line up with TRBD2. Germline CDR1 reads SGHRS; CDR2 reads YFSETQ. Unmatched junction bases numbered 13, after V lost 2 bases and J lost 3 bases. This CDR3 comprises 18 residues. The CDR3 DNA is TGCGCCAGCAGCTTCTATCCCGATGGGACTAGGGGCTACAATGAGCAGTTCTTC. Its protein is CASSFYPDGTRGYNEQFF.

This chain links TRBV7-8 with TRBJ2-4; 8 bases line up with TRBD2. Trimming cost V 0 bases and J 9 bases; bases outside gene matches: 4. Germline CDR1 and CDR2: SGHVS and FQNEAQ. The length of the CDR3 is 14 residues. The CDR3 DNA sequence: TGTGCCAGCAGCTTAGCGACGGGAGGGACCATTCAGTACTTC. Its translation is CASSLATGGTIQYF.

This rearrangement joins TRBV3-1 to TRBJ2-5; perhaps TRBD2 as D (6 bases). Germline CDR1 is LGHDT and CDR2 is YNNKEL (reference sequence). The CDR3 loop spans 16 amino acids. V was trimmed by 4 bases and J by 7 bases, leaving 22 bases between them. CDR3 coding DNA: TGTGCCAGCAGCCCACACAGAAGCCGGGAGACTGGGACCCAGTACTTC. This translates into CASSPHRSRETGTQYF.

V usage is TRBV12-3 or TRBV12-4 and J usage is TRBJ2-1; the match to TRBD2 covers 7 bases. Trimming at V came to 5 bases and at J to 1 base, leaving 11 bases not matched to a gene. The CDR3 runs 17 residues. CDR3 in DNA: TGTGCCAGCAGTCTTCGCCTGGGGGGGACTTCCTACAATGAGCAGTTCTTC. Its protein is CASSLRLGGTSYNEQFF.

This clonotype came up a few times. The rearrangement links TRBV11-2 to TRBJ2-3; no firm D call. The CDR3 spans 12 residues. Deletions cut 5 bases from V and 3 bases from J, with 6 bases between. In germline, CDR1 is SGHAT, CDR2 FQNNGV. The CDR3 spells CASSPDTDTQYF. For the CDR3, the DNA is TGTGCCAGCAGCCCCGATACAGATACGCAGTATTTT. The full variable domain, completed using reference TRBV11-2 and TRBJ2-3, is EAGVAQSPRYKIIEKRQSVAFWCNPISGHATLYWYQQILGQGPKLLIQFQNNGVVDDSQLPKDRFSAERLKGVDSTLKIQPAKLEDSAVYLCASSPDTDTQYFGPGTRLTVL.

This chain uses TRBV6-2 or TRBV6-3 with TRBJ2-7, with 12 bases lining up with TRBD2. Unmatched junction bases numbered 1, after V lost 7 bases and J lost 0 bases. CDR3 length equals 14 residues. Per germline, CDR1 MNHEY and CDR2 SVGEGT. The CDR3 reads CASKLAGGSYEQYF. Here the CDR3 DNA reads TGTGCCAGCAAACTAGCGGGAGGCTCCTACGAGCAGTACTTC.

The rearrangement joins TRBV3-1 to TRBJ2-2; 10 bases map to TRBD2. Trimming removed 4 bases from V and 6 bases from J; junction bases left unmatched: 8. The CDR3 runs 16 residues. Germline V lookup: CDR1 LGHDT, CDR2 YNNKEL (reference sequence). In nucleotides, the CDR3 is TGTGCCAGCAGCCCGGCTCAGCGGGGGGGTGCCGGGGAGCTGTTTTTT. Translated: CASSPAQRGGAGELFF.

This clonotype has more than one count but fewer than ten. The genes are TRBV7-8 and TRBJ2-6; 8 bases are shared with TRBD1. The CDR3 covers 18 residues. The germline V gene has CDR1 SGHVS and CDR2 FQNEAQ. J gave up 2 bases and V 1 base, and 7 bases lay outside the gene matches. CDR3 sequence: CASSLGGQVYAGANVLTF. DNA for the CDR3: TGTGCCAGCAGCTTAGGGGGACAGGTTTACGCTGGGGCCAACGTCCTGACTTTC.

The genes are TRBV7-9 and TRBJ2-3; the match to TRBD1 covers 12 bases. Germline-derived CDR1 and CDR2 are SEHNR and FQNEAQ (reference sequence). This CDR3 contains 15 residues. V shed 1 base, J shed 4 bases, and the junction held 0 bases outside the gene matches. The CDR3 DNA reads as TGTGCCAGCAGCTTAGGGGACAGGGGGCCAGATACGCAGTATTTT. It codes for CASSLGDRGPDTQYF.

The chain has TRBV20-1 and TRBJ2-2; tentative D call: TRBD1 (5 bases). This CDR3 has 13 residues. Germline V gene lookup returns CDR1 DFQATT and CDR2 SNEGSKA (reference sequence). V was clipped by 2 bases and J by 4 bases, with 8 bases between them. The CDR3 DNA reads TGCAGTGCTAGACATAGGGGCACCGGGGAGCTGTTTTTT. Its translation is CSARHRGTGELFF.

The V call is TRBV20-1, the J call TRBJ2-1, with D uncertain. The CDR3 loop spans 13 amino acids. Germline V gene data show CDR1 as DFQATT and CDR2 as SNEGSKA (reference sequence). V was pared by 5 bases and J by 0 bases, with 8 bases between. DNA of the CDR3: TGCAGTGCTCTCCGGAGCTCCTACAATGAGCAGTTCTTC. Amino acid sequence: CSALRSSYNEQFF.

This CDR3 is CASSLIGGFLQYF. CDR3 nucleotides: TGTGCCAGCAGCTTAATAGGGGGTTTTCTGCAGTACTTC. The chain has TRBV27 and TRBJ2-7, with a possible D match to TRBD1 (6 bases). Germline CDR1 and CDR2: MNHEY and SMNVEV (reference sequence). Trimming removed 6 bases from V and 9 bases from J, with 18 bases in between. The CDR3 is 13 amino acids.

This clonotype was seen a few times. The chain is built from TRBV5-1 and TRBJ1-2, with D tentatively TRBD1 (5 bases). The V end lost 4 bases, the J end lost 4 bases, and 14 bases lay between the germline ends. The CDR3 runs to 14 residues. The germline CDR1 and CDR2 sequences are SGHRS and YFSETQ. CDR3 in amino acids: CASSTIQGTYGYTF. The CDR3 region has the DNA TGCGCCAGCAGCACCATTCAGGGAACCTATGGCTACACCTTC.

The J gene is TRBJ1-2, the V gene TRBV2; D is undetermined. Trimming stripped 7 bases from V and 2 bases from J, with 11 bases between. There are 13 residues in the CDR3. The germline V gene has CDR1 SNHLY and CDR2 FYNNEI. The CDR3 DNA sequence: TGTGCCAGCATAACGGATAGGAACTATGGCTACACCTTC. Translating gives CASITDRNYGYTF.

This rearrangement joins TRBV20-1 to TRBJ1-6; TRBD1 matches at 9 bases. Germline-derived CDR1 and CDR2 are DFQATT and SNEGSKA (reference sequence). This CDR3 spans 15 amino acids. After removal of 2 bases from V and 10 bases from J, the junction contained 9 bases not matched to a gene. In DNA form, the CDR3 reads TGCAGTGCTAGAACCCGTCGGACAGGGGAGTCACCCCTCCACTTT. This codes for CSARTRRTGESPLHF.

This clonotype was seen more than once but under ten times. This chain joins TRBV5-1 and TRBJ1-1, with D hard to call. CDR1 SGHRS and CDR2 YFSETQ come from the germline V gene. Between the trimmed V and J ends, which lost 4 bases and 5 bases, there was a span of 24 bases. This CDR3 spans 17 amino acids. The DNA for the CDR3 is TGCGCCAGCAGCGCAAAAGAACGCTTGGATTTGGGGACTGAAGCTTTCTTT. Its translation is CASSAKERLDLGTEAFF.